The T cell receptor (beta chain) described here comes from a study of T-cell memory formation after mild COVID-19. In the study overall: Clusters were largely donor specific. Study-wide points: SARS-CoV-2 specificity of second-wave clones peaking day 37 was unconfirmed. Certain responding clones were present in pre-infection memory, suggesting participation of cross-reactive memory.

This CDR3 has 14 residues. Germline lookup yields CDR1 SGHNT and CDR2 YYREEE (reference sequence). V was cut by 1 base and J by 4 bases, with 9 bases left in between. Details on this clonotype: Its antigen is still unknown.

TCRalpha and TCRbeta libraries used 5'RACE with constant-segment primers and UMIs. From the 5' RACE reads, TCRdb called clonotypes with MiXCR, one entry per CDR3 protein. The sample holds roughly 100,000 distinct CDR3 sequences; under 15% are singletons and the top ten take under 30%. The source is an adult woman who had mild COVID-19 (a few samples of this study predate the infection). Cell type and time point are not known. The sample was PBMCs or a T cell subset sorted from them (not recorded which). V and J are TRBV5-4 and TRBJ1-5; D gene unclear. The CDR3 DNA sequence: TGTGCCAGCAGCTTGCGGGGAATTAATCAGCCCCAGCATTTT. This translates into CASSLRGINQPQHF.